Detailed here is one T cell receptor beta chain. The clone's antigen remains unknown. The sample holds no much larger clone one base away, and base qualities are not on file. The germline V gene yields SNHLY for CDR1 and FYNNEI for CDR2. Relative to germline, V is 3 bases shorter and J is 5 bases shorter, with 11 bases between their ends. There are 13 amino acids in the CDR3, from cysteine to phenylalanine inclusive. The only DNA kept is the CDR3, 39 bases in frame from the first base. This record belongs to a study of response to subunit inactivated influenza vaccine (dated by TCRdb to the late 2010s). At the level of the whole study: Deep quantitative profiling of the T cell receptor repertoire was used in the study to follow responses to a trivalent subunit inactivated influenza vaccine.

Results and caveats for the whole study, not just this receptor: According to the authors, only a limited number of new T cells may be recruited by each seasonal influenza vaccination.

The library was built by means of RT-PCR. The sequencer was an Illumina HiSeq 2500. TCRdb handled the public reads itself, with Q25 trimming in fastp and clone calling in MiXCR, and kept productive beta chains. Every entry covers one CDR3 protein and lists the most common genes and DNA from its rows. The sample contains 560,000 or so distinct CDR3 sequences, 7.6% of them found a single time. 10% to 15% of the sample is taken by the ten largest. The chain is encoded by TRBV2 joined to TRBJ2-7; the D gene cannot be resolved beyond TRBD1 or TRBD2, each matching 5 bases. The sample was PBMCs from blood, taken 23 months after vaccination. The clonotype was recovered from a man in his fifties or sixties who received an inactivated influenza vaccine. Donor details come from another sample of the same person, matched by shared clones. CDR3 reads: CASSDQGVNEQYF. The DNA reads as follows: TGTGCCAGCAGTGACCAGGGAGTCAACGAGCAGTACTTC.